These 20 T cell receptor beta chains were sequenced from one sample in a study of blood T cell repertoires in COVID-19. TCRdb's table, derived via immunoSEQ multiplex PCR, lists solely in-frame clones and lacks some. The table shows about 140,000 clones, with roughly 73% occurring only once. Source material: peripheral blood. The receptor set was obtained from a woman aged 50 to 65 with active or convalescent COVID-19.

This chain connects TRBV6-4 to TRBJ2-1; TRBD2 matches 9 bases. From germline, CDR1 is MRHNA and CDR2 SNTAGT. V gave up 8 bases and J gave up 14 bases; unmatched junction bases: 16. The CDR3 sequence is 14 residues long. The CDR3: CASSKSPSGTWEFF. Here the CDR3 DNA reads TGTGCCAGCTCGAAGTCGCCTAGCGGGACCTGGGAGTTCTTC.

As DNA, the CDR3 is TGCAGCGTTCTCCTCGGGGACAGGGGCTATAGCAATCAGCCCCAGCATTTT. Translation: CSVLLGDRGYSNQPQHF. This chain connects TRBV29-1 to TRBJ1-5, with TRBD1 matching over 10 bases. The germline CDR1 and CDR2 sequences are SQVTM and ANQGSEA. There are 17 residues in the CDR3. The ends lost 5 bases at V and 0 bases at J; junction bases unmatched: 10.

V usage is TRBV29-1 and J usage is TRBJ2-1, with 8 bases aligning to TRBD1. There are 11 residues in the CDR3. Per the germline V gene, CDR1 is SQVTM and CDR2 is ANQGSEA. J gave up 13 bases and V 3 bases, and 5 bases lay outside the gene matches. The CDR3 coding sequence is TGCAGCGTTGACAGGACAGGGTCCCAGTTCTTC. Translated: CSVDRTGSQFF.

The chain carries TRBV18 and TRBJ1-1; the match to TRBD1 covers 8 bases. The CDR3 is 14 amino acids. V lost 2 bases, J lost 5 bases, and 4 bases stayed unmatched. CDR1 is KGHSH and CDR2 is LQKENI in the germline V gene. As DNA, the CDR3 is TGTGCCAGCTCACCAACAGGGGGTGAGACTGAAGCTTTCTTT. This codes for CASSPTGGETEAFF.

The genes are TRBV7-9 and TRBJ2-1; 10 positions match TRBD2. Unmatched junction bases numbered 3, after V lost 0 bases and J lost 10 bases. The CDR3 spans 14 residues. The germline gives CDR1 SEHNR, CDR2 FQNEAQ (reference sequence). The DNA of the CDR3 is TGTGCCAGCAGCTTAGCGCTAGCGGGGGAGGAGCAGTTCTTC. Protein sequence: CASSLALAGEEQFF.

The V and J genes are TRBV19 and TRBJ1-2; TRBD1 matches 8 bases. CDR1 is LNHDA and CDR2 is SQIVND in the germline V gene (reference sequence). The CDR3 is made up of 13 amino acids. The V gene end was trimmed by 8 bases and the J gene end by 4 bases; junction bases not matched to a gene: 6. The CDR3 DNA follows: TGTGCCAGTGGCACAGGGGGGCCCTATGGCTACACCTTC. Its protein product is CASGTGGPYGYTF.

The chain uses TRBV6-5 and TRBJ2-4, with D possibly TRBD1 on 6 matching bases. V was cut by 6 bases and J by 7 bases, with 16 bases left in between. Germline V gene data show CDR1 as MNHEY and CDR2 as SVGAGI. CDR3 size: 14 residues. The CDR3, as DNA: TGTGCCAGCAGATTTGGACAGTCCGAGAACATTCAGTACTTC. As protein: CASRFGQSENIQYF.

CDR3 in amino acids: CASSLEQPRTDTQYF. The CDR3, as DNA: TGCGCCAGCAGCTTGGAACAACCGCGCACAGATACGCAGTATTTT. The chain employs TRBV5-1 and TRBJ2-3; D is ambiguous. The CDR3 is made up of 15 amino acids. The germline CDR1 and CDR2 sequences are SGHRS and YFSETQ. Trimming stripped 0 bases from V and 1 base from J, with 9 bases between.

The V and J genes are TRBV6-2 or TRBV6-3 and TRBJ1-1, with 7 bases lining up with TRBD1. The trim removed 3 bases at V and 5 bases at J, leaving 9 bases unmatched. CDR3 size: 15 residues. CDR1 is MNHEY and CDR2 is SVGEGT in the germline V gene. CDR3: CASSYGDRSSTEAFF. CDR3 DNA: TGTGCCAGCAGTTATGGGGACAGATCATCAACTGAAGCTTTCTTT.

The rearrangement joins TRBV9 to TRBJ1-5; tentatively, D is TRBD1 (5 bases). This CDR3 has 15 residues. Per the germline V gene, CDR1 is SGDLS and CDR2 is YYNGEE. Trimming pared 0 bases from V and 3 bases from J, leaving 10 bases between. The CDR3 spells CASSVGDSSNQPQHF. For the CDR3, the DNA is TGTGCCAGCAGCGTAGGAGACAGTTCCAATCAGCCCCAGCATTTT. The full variable domain, completed using reference TRBV9 and TRBJ1-5, is DSGVTQTPKHLITATGQRVTLRCSPRSGDLSVYWYQQSLDQGLQFLIQYYNGEERAKGNILERFSAQQFPDLHSELNLSSLELGDSALYFCASSVGDSSNQPQHFGDGTRLSIL.

This sequence joins TRBV12-5 and TRBJ1-6; TRBD1 matches 10 bases. Germline V gives CDR1 LGHNT, CDR2 FRNRAP. This CDR3 is 16 amino acids long. V dropped 0 bases and J dropped 10; count of bases not matched to a gene: 6. CDR3 protein: CASGLVGQGGGSPLHF. CDR3 DNA: TGTGCTAGTGGTTTGGTAGGACAGGGGGGCGGCTCACCCCTCCACTTT. Filled out from reference TRBV12-5 and TRBJ1-6, the complete variable domain reads DARVTQTPRHKVTEMGQEVTMRCQPILGHNTVFWYRQTMMQGLELLAYFRNRAPLDDSGMPKDRFSAEMPDATLATLKIQPSEPRDSAVYFCASGLVGQGGGSPLHFGNGTRLTVT.

The gene calls are TRBV24-1 and TRBJ2-3; perhaps TRBD2 as D (7 bases). The CDR3 is 16 amino acids. The V gene lost 4 bases and the J gene lost 4 bases, with 17 bases spanning the gap. The germline gives CDR1 KGHDR, CDR2 SFDVKD. The CDR3 is CATSDKRGARADTQYF. In DNA form, the CDR3 reads TGTGCCACCAGTGACAAACGGGGGGCACGGGCAGATACGCAGTATTTT.

This clone was detected once. The chain has TRBV28 and TRBJ2-3; 15 bases fit TRBD2. The CDR3 covers 17 residues. Trimming took 7 bases from V and 4 from J; bases not matched to a gene: 9. Germline CDR1 reads MDHEN; CDR2 reads SYDVKM. The CDR3 nucleotides read TGTGCCAGCACCGAAATCGGGACTAGCGGGAGGTCAGATACGCAGTATTTT. Protein product: CASTEIGTSGRSDTQYF.

The gene calls are TRBV28 and TRBJ2-3; the D is unclear. The germline V gene has CDR1 MDHEN and CDR2 SYDVKM. V was shortened by 2 bases and J by 4 bases, with 7 bases between the two germline ends. CDR3 length equals 13 residues. The CDR3 reads CASSLAAADTQYF. Here the CDR3 DNA reads TGTGCCAGCAGTTTAGCGGCCGCAGATACGCAGTATTTT.

V is TRBV30 and J is TRBJ1-5, with D hard to call. With 0 bases removed from V and 4 bases from J, the gap between germline ends came to 7 bases. Germline values: CDR1 GTSNPN, CDR2 SVGIG (reference sequence). The CDR3 extends over 13 amino acids. The CDR3 DNA reads TGTGCCTGGAGTGTATCCGGGAATCAGCCCCAGCATTTT. It codes for CAWSVSGNQPQHF. The whole variable domain, filled in from reference TRBV30 and TRBJ1-5, reads SQTIHQWPATLVQPVGSPLSLECTVEGTSNPNLYWYRQAAGRGLQLLFYSVGIGQISSEVPQNLSASRPQDRQFILSSKKLLLSDSGFYLCAWSVSGNQPQHFGDGTRLSIL.

The chain is built from TRBV9 and TRBJ2-1; 9 nucleotides align to TRBD1. CDR1 is SGDLS, CDR2 YYNGEE, per germline. Trimming at V came to 3 bases and at J to 5 bases, leaving 3 bases not matched to a gene. CDR3 size: 14 residues. In DNA, the CDR3 is TGTGCCAGCAGCGAACGGACAGGGGACAATGAGCAGTTCTTC. Its protein product is CASSERTGDNEQFF. Filled out from reference TRBV9 and TRBJ2-1, the complete variable domain reads DSGVTQTPKHLITATGQRVTLRCSPRSGDLSVYWYQQSLDQGLQFLIQYYNGEERAKGNILERFSAQQFPDLHSELNLSSLELGDSALYFCASSERTGDNEQFFGPGTRLTVL.

V and J are TRBV6-4 and TRBJ2-4; 10 nucleotides agree with TRBD2. Germline V gene sequence: CDR1 MRHNA, CDR2 SNTAGT. CDR3 length: 17 amino acids. The V gene end was trimmed by 0 bases and the J gene end by 6 bases; junction bases not matched to a gene: 8. DNA for the CDR3: TGTGCCAGCAGTGACTCGGTAAGCGGGAGGGGGAGAAACATTCAGTACTTC. Translation: CASSDSVSGRGRNIQYF.

The CDR3 sequence: CASSLRRETQYF. The CDR3, as DNA: TGTGCCAGCAGTTTAAGGCGGGAGACCCAGTACTTC. The chain recombines TRBV6-6 with TRBJ2-5; unclear D gene. V gave up 4 bases and J gave up 5 bases, with 8 bases separating them. CDR1 is MNHNY, CDR2 SVGAGI, per germline (reference sequence). The CDR3 is 12 residues long.

This clone was seen once. The chain joins TRBV4-3 to TRBJ1-1; TRBD1 matches 8 bases. Per germline, CDR1 LGHNA and CDR2 YSLEER. Trimming cost V 0 bases and J 1 base; bases outside gene matches: 1. The CDR3 length is 15 residues. The CDR3 loop reads CASSQDGQGNTEAFF. The CDR3 nucleotides are TGCGCCAGCAGCCAAGATGGACAGGGGAACACTGAAGCTTTCTTT.

The sample holds a few counts of this clone. The chain is built from TRBV6-2 or TRBV6-3 and TRBJ1-1, with D possibly being TRBD1 (5 bases). V was shortened by 2 bases and J by 4 bases, with 8 bases between the two germline ends. Per germline, CDR1 MNHEY and CDR2 SVGEGT. This CDR3 has 13 residues. Here the CDR3 DNA reads TGTGCCAGCAGTTACGGGGGAGGCACTGAAGCTTTCTTT. Translating it yields CASSYGGGTEAFF.